The rows below give T cell receptor beta chains drawn from one sample of a study of human T cells and chemical hapten exposure. TCRdb reanalysed the RACE reads using MiXCR and keeps one entry per CDR3 protein. The table includes about 380,000 distinct CDR3 sequences, roughly 5% detected once. The specimen comprised whole blood, sampled in connection with sensitization to the hapten diphenylcyclopropenone (DPC). The receptors originated from a woman between 50 and 59 years old with alopecia areata. Some clones in this sample may be carry-over from other donors' samples. CDR3s include the opening cysteine and the closing phenylalanine or tryptophan. The D gene is left open where the match is weak. Size is stated for part of the rows, as once, few or many counts, or as a class when the clone is expanded.

j_call | d_call | clone_size | v_call | cdr3_nt | cdr3_aa
TRBJ2-7 | - | - | TRBV9 | TGTGCCAGCAGTCCTACAGCTGCCTACGAGCAGTACTTC | CASSPTAAYEQYF
TRBJ2-7 | TRBD2 | many | TRBV7-9 | TGTGCCAGCAGCTCTAGCGGGAGGAATTACGAGCAGTACTTC | CASSSSGRNYEQYF
TRBJ1-2 | - | many | TRBV6-6 | TGTGCCAGCAGTTACTCAAGATCCTATGGCTACACCTTC | CASSYSRSYGYTF
TRBJ1-1 | - | many | TRBV7-9 | TGTGCCAGCAGCTTTGGGGGCGGGTACACTGAAGCTTTCTTT | CASSFGGGYTEAFF
TRBJ2-1 | - | many | TRBV10-1 | TGCGCCAGCAGTGAGGGCCGAGACCCCTACAATGAGCAGTTCTTC | CASSEGRDPYNEQFF
TRBJ1-1 | TRBD1 | many | TRBV2 | TGTGCCAGCGGGGGGACAGGGGTTATGTCGAACACTGAAGCTTTCTTT | CASGGTGVMSNTEAFF
TRBJ2-3 | - | many | TRBV5-5 | TGTGCCAGCAGCTCTTATCTTACAGATACGCAGTATTTT | CASSSYLTDTQYF
TRBJ2-1 | - | - | TRBV7-2 | TGTGCCAGCAGCTTAGCGCAGGTGGTAGGGAAGTTCTTC | CASSLAQVVGKFF
TRBJ2-1 | - | many | TRBV12-3/TRBV12-4 | TGTGCCAGCAGTTTAGAGGAGGTTAGGGGGTACAATGAGCAGTTCTTC | CASSLEEVRGYNEQFF
TRBJ2-7 | - | many | TRBV7-9 | TGTGCCATCTTAGACGCCACCCTTTGGGAGCAGTACTTC | CAILDATLWEQYF
TRBJ1-1 | - | - | TRBV20-1 | TGCAGTGCTAGGGAGGACGGCGGGTACACTGAAGCTTTCTTT | CSAREDGGYTEAFF
TRBJ2-1 | TRBD2 | many | TRBV30 | TGTGCCTGGAGTGAACTAGCGCTAACCTACAATGAGCAGTTCTTC | CAWSELALTYNEQFF
TRBJ2-5 | - | - | TRBV3-1 | TGTGCCAGCAGCCCCCCCTTGGAGCGGGAGACCCAGTACTTC | CASSPPLERETQYF
TRBJ2-3 | - | few | TRBV28 | TGTGCCAGCAGTCCCGCCCAAAGGGACACAGATACGCAGTATTTT | CASSPAQRDTDTQYF
TRBJ1-1 | - | many | TRBV11-2 | TGTGCCAGCAGCTTAGGGGGATGGGCCACTGAAGCTTTCTTT | CASSLGGWATEAFF
TRBJ2-3 | TRBD2 | - | TRBV11-2 | TGTGCCAGCAGCTCAAGGACTAGCGGGAGAGGAGATACGCAGTATTTT | CASSSRTSGRGDTQYF
TRBJ1-1 | - | many | TRBV20-1 | TGCAGTGCTAGAGTACTGAACACTGAAGCTTTCTTT | CSARVLNTEAFF
TRBJ2-2 | - | many | TRBV9 | TGTGCCAGCAGCGTAGCCTACACCGGGGAGCTGTTTTTT | CASSVAYTGELFF
TRBJ2-3 | TRBD1 | many | TRBV12-3/TRBV12-4 | TGTGCCAGCAGTTCACAGGGGGCTATTGGCACAGATACGCAGTATTTT | CASSSQGAIGTDTQYF
TRBJ2-7 | TRBD1 | few | TRBV20-1 | TGCAGTGCGACGGATCCGGGACAGGGAACCTACGAGCAGTACTTC | CSATDPGQGTYEQYF
TRBJ2-1 | - | - | TRBV5-6 | TGTGCCAGCAGCCGGCAAGCCCTAGGGGAGCAGTTCTTC | CASSRQALGEQFF
TRBJ1-5 | TRBD1 | few | TRBV29-1 | TGCAGCGTTGTTTTGCCCGGGACAGGGAGTATTCAGCCCCAGCATTTT | CSVVLPGTGSIQPQHF
TRBJ1-5 | TRBD1 | many | TRBV12-3/TRBV12-4 | TGTGCCAGCAGTGGGACAGTCAATCAGCCCCAGCATTTT | CASSGTVNQPQHF
TRBJ2-5 | - | few | TRBV5-1 | TGCGCCAGCAGCCCGGTGGGGGCCCGGGAGACCCAGTACTTC | CASSPVGARETQYF
TRBJ1-1 | - | few | TRBV9 | TGTGCCAGCAGCGTAGCTAAGGACTCAGGAGAGGACACTGAAGCTTTCTTT | CASSVAKDSGEDTEAFF
TRBJ1-6 | - | few | TRBV2 | TGTGCCAGACCTTCGGGGGCGGACTATAATTCACCCCTCCACTTT | CARPSGADYNSPLHF
TRBJ1-5 | - | many | TRBV20-1 | TGCAGTGCTAGAGCGGGGGGTTATCAGCCCCAGCATTTT | CSARAGGYQPQHF
TRBJ2-7 | - | few | TRBV27 | TGTGCCAGCAGCTTCCAACAGGGAGGCGAGCAGTACTTC | CASSFQQGGEQYF
TRBJ2-5 | - | - | TRBV6-6 | TGTGCCAGCAGTTACTCGAGGCCGGGTCCGGGGCAAGAGACCCAGTACTTC | CASSYSRPGPGQETQYF
TRBJ1-4 | TRBD1 | - | TRBV11-2 | TGTGCCAGCAGCGTCGACAGGGGTTTAACTGAAAAACTGTTTTTT | CASSVDRGLTEKLFF
TRBJ1-2 | - | few | TRBV29-1 | TGCGTCGCACTATCTAACTATGGCTACACCTTC | CVALSNYGYTF
TRBJ2-1 | - | few | TRBV25-1 | TGTGCCAGCAGTGCCGGGATTCACAATGAGCAGTTCTTC | CASSAGIHNEQFF
TRBJ2-1 | TRBD2 | many | TRBV12-3/TRBV12-4 | TGTGCCAGCAGTTTACCGGGACTAGTCTTTGAGCAGTTCTTC | CASSLPGLVFEQFF
TRBJ2-1 | TRBD2 | many | TRBV2 | TGTGCCAGCAGGACTAGCGCGAGCTCCTACAATGAGCAGTTCTTC | CASRTSASSYNEQFF
TRBJ2-7 | TRBD2 | few | TRBV4-3 | TGCGCCAGCAGCCGCTCGGCACGGACTAGCGGGTCCTACGAGCAGTACTTC | CASSRSARTSGSYEQYF
TRBJ2-1 | TRBD2 | few | TRBV20-1 | TGCAGTGCCCCACCTAGCGGGGGCCCCAATGAGCAGTTCTTC | CSAPPSGGPNEQFF
TRBJ2-5 | TRBD1 | few | TRBV24-1 | TGTGCCACCAGTGATACCTCAGGGGGCGGTAAGACCCAGTACTTC | CATSDTSGGGKTQYF
TRBJ1-6 | - | many | TRBV3-1 | TGTGCCAGCAGCCAAGATCTGGTACGTAGCAGCTCCTATAATTCACCCCTCCACTTT | CASSQDLVRSSSYNSPLHF
TRBJ2-4 | TRBD1 | - | TRBV11-2 | TGTGCCAGCAGCTTACGGACAGGGACAGGATTCCCCGCCAAAAACATTCAGTACTTC | CASSLRTGTGFPAKNIQYF
TRBJ2-5 | TRBD1 | - | TRBV29-1 | TGCAGCGTTGCGAGTGGGACAGGGGGCCGAGAGACCCAGTACTTC | CSVASGTGGRETQYF
TRBJ2-3 | - | many | TRBV7-2 | TGTGCCAGCAGCTCTCGGCGAGCGACTAGCACAGATACGCAGTATTTT | CASSSRRATSTDTQYF
TRBJ2-5 | - | many | TRBV2 | TGTGCCAGCAGGGTTGCAGAGACCCAGTACTTC | CASRVAETQYF
TRBJ2-3 | - | - | TRBV27 | TGTGCCAGCAGTCCTCTTAGGGCCGACACAGATACGCAGTATTTT | CASSPLRADTDTQYF
TRBJ2-1 | - | many | TRBV20-1 | TGCAGTGCTAGACTAGATAGCTCCTACAATGAGCAGTTCTTC | CSARLDSSYNEQFF
TRBJ2-3 | TRBD1 | few | TRBV6-5 | TGTGCCAGCAGTTGGGACAGGGAGCGCACAGATACGCAGTATTTT | CASSWDRERTDTQYF
TRBJ2-3 | - | many | TRBV27 | TGTGCCAGCAGTTTTGGCAGGTCCCGCTCCCATACGCAGTATTTT | CASSFGRSRSHTQYF
TRBJ2-6 | - | many | TRBV15 | TGTGCCACCAGCAGATTGAGTGGGGCCAACGTCCTGACTTTC | CATSRLSGANVLTF
TRBJ2-5 | - | - | TRBV9 | TGTGCCAGCAGCGTAGCCGACAGGTTACAAGAGACCCAGTACTTC | CASSVADRLQETQYF
TRBJ2-3 | TRBD2 | many | TRBV13 | TGTGCCAGCAGCCAAAGCGGGGGCCGTCATACGCAGTATTTT | CASSQSGGRHTQYF
TRBJ1-4 | - | - | TRBV7-8 | TGTGCCAGCAGCTCCTCCCGGGCGCCCCTAGGGAGGGAAAAACTGTTTTTT | CASSSSRAPLGREKLFF
TRBJ1-1 | - | - | TRBV30 | TGTGCCTACGTTGACAGTGAAGCTTTCTTT | CAYVDSEAFF
TRBJ2-7 | - | - | TRBV12-3/TRBV12-4 | TGTGCCAGCAGTATAGGGGGGCCCTCCTACGAGCAGTACTTC | CASSIGGPSYEQYF
TRBJ2-3 | - | many | TRBV7-2 | TGTGCCAGCAGCTTATCCGGTTTCGCCCCAGATACGCAGTATTTT | CASSLSGFAPDTQYF
TRBJ1-1 | - | few | TRBV20-1 | TGCAGTCGATTAAGGGGGGTCGTTGAAGCTTTCTTT | CSRLRGVVEAFF